The clone carrying this T cell receptor (beta chain) was detected a few times. Its cognate antigen is unknown. With 10-nucleotide random UMIs, 5'RACE was used to make the cDNA. TCRdb ran MiXCR on the 5' RACE reads and lists one entry per CDR3 protein. The table lists around 56,000 distinct CDR3 sequences, less than 25% of them singletons, with about 4.5% in the top ten. The data are from a study of neurological immune-mediated disorders. This CDR3 is built from 14 residues. Germline V gene sequence: CDR1 DFQATT, CDR2 SNEGSKA (reference sequence). V lost 7 bases and J lost 6; bases outside the gene matches: 10. Time point specified: technical triplicate 2. Stored at -80 C, 2 million PBMCs were the source of the unsorted libraries. Broader study findings: No CDR3 amino acid sequences were shared by expanded clones across subjects, suggesting private repertoires in all groups.

The clonotype originates from a man aged 60-69 years with HTLV-1-associated myelopathy (HAM/TSP). The material sequenced was PBMCs. This chain joins TRBV20-1 and TRBJ1-5, with 9 bases that match TRBD1. In DNA, the CDR3 is TGCAGTGTTAAACAGGGGGCGGCCGGTCAGCCCCAGCATTTT. Encoded protein: CSVKQGAAGQPQHF.